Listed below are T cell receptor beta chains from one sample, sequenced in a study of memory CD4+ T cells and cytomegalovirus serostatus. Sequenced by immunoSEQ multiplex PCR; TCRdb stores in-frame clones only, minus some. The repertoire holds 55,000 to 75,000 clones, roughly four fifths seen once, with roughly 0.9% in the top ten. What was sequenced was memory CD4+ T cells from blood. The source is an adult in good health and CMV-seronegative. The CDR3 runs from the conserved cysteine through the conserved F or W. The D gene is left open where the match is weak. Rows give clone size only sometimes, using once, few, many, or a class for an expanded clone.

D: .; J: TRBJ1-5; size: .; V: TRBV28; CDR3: CASTSRGATGSQPQHF; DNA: TGTGCCAGCACCTCTCGGGGGGCAACAGGGAGTCAGCCCCAGCATTTT
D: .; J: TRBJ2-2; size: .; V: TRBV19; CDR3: CASSTRADTGELFF; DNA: TGTGCCAGTAGTACTCGAGCGGACACCGGGGAGCTGTTTTTT
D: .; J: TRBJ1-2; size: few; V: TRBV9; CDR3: CASSVAGADGYTF; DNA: TGTGCCAGCAGCGTAGCCGGGGCGGATGGCTACACCTTC
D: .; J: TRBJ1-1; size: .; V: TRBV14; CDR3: CASSQVWGNTEAFF; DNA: TGTGCCAGCAGCCAAGTATGGGGGAACACTGAAGCTTTCTTT
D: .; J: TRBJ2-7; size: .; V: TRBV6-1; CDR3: CASLRGQNSYEQYF; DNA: TGTGCCAGCCTAAGGGGACAAAACTCCTACGAGCAGTACTTC
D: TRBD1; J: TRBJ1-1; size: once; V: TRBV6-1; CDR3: CASSEGTGLKAFF; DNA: TGTGCCAGCAGTGAAGGGACAGGATTAAAAGCTTTCTTT
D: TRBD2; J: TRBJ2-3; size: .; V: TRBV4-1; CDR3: CASSQDRGSGRPGTDTQYF; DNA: TGCGCCAGCAGCCAAGATCGGGGTAGCGGGAGGCCAGGCACAGATACGCAGTATTTT
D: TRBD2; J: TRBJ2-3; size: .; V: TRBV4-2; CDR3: CASSQRTSGGPDTQYF; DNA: TGTGCCAGCAGCCAAAGGACTAGCGGGGGCCCAGATACGCAGTATTTT
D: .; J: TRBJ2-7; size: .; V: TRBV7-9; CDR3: CASSLVGYEQYF; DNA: TGTGCCAGCAGCTTAGTGGGCTACGAGCAGTACTTC
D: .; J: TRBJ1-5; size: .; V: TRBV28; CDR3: CASSFGAQPQHF; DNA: TGTGCCAGCAGTTTCGGTGCTCAGCCCCAGCATTTT
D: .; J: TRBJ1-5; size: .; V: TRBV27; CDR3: CASSPLRDQPQHF; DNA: TGTGCCAGCAGCCCCCTTAGGGATCAGCCCCAGCATTTT
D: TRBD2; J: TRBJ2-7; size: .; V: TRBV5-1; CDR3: CASSAGTSGSGREQYF; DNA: TGCGCCAGCAGCGCCGGGACTAGCGGGAGCGGAAGGGAGCAGTACTTC
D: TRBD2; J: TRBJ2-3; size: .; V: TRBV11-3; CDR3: CASSPQRGTQYF; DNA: TGTGCCAGCAGCCCTCAGCGGGGGACGCAGTATTTT
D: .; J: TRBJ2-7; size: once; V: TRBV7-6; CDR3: CASSPGAGSSYEQYF; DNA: TGTGCCAGCAGCCCAGGGGCAGGGAGCTCCTACGAGCAGTACTTC
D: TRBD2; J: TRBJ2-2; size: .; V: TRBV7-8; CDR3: CASSLATGLAGGPGELFF; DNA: TGTGCCAGCAGCTTAGCGACCGGACTAGCGGGGGGGCCCGGGGAGCTGTTTTTT
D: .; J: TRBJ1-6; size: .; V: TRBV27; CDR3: CASSFNAQNSPLHF; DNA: TGTGCCAGCAGTTTTAACGCCCAGAATTCACCCCTCCACTTT
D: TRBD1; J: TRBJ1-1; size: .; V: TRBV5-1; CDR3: CASYPADRGRAREAFF; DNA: TGCGCCAGCTATCCCGCCGACAGGGGAAGGGCACGCGAAGCTTTCTTT